This TCR beta chain comes out of a study of cytomegalovirus exposure and HLA in healthy donors. Study conclusions and caveats: Accurate predictions that matched the HLA-A and HLA-B alleles of most subjects were reportedly made from TCR beta sequences. Researchers counted around 170 TCR beta chains as cytomegalovirus-associated.

The PCR used 60 Vbeta and 13 Jbeta primers. This table comes from immunoSEQ multiplex PCR, and its TCRdb copy is limited to in-frame clones, with some not included. The sample lists about 160,000 clones, around four fifths seen once, with approximately 1.3% in the top ten. As regards this clone: The antigen remains undetermined. The final CDR3 position lacks the conserved phenylalanine or tryptophan, pointing to a likely read error.

From germline, CDR1 is MDHEN and CDR2 SYDVKM. CDR3 length: 15 amino acids. Trimming removed 5 bases from V and 8 bases from J, with 18 bases in between. Input material: PBMCs. This receptor was identified in a man aged 25 to 45 in good health and CMV-seronegative. The chain is built from TRBV28 and TRBJ1-4, with a possible D match to TRBD1 (6 bases). CDR3 bases: TGTGCCAGCAGTCCCATCGACAGGATCAGGGAAAAACTGTTTCTT. Residues: CASSPIDRIREKLFL.